The subject of this entry is one TCR beta chain. No cognate antigen has been identified for it. The sample holds no much larger clone one base away, and base qualities are not on file. The method was the immunoSEQ multiplex PCR assay. For the multiplex PCR, a mixture combining 60 forward primers for TCR Vbeta segments and 13 reverse primers for TCR Jbeta segments was used. Amplification of the CDR3 region of rearranged TCR beta genes was performed with a multiplex PCR assay on genomic DNA. The Illumina HiSeq System was used to sequence the amplified TCR beta libraries as 87-base-pair reads. On the authors' methods: A later analysis counted tens of millions of unique TCR beta chains across the 640 or so repertoires, and about 10 million of these chains were shared by at least two donors. A nearest-neighbor algorithm error-corrected the raw reads and collapsed the reads into unique sequences, merging closely related sequences to remove PCR and sequencing errors. Alignment of CDR3 sequences to IMGT reference sequences was used to assign V, D and J gene segments. For a sequence to be retained, a match of at least six nucleotides was required to both a V gene segment and a J gene segment. Rearrangements were classified as productive when the CDR3 lacked stop codons and remained in frame with V and J, and all other rearrangements were classified as non-productive. CDR3 was defined by IMGT convention, running from the second conserved V-encoded cysteine to the conserved J-encoded phenylalanine. Sequences without an unambiguous match to a single V gene segment were excluded from the earlier analysis of a few hundred of the donors. An earlier analysis of fewer than 650 of the donors classified V segments as functional when productive rearrangements were above 56.7% and as segregating when the standard deviation between donors was above 5%. To diagnose cytomegalovirus status from the catalog of TCR beta chain sequences, a statistical classification framework was built. In a later analysis, V and J genes were assigned by comparing TCR nucleotide sequences against IMGT/GENE-DB human TR gene sequences. Using the TCRdist pipeline, a later analysis assigned CDR3 sequences along with most-parsimonious VDJ recombination scenarios. In a later analysis, each TCR beta chain was defined by its CDR3 amino acid sequence together with its V-gene family, and reads without a unique V-gene family were excluded. As a way to deal with suspected cross-contamination and a sequencing artifact, a later analysis dropped 500 to 700 nucleotide sequences that were highly shared and had low generation probability. In a later analysis, a clonal expansion index for each public chain was calculated from normalized within-repertoire ranks of inferred template counts. A later analysis computed generation probabilities with a VDJ recombination model fitted to out-of-frame rearrangements, and checked the results against IGoR. A later analysis scored TCR-TCR, TCR-HLA and TCR-CMV co-occurrence with hypergeometric tests, applying a repertoire-size bias correction to TCR pairs. To estimate false discovery rates, a later analysis permuted the HLA or CMV assignments 20 times. In a later analysis, co-occurring TCRs were grouped using DBSCAN, with TCRdist sequence similarity added in when clustering inside HLA-allele-positive subsets. Repertoires with fewer than 30,000 or more than 120,000 public chains were left out of co-occurrence clustering, as were four to six repertoires with anomalous nucleotide sharing. TCRdb holds this immuneACCESS table with in-frame rearrangements only. Some clones are missing; in checked studies, unresolved V genes explain under half, and the rest has no known cause. That table gives V, J and clone size, and the DNA gave D and trimming. This sample is represented by some 180,000 clones; around 80% of them were singletons. The top ten clonotypes cover around 1.2% of the sample.

This entry belongs to a study of cytomegalovirus exposure and HLA in healthy donors (dated by TCRdb to about 2017). Study-wide context: An earlier analysis of several hundred of the donors reported 276 Gb of sequence data and 95 million to 130 million unique TCR beta sequences obtained from 180 million or so T cells. The study used immunosequencing to profile the T cell repertoires of some 600 subjects and linked those repertoires to cytomegalovirus serostatus. Among the 398 genotyped donors, around 81% belonged to the genetic ancestry cluster associated with self-reported Caucasian donors. Roughly 5 DR-DQ haplotypes were handled as single units for association and clustering, since linkage in the cohort was strong. The study aimed to test whether signatures of past pathogen exposure could be identified by cataloging public T cell receptors. The number of typed donors differed by locus: about 620-640 for A, B, C, DRB1 and DQB1; some 500 for DQA1; approximately 600 for DPA1; and some 470 for DPB1. Rather than drawing on any new phenotypic data, the later analysis identified candidate immune exposures from TCR beta sequences and the way those sequences occurred across donors. High-throughput TCR immunosequencing, statistical association of individual TCRs with disease status, and machine learning were combined to predict cytomegalovirus infection status. An early release that covered fewer than 800 HLA-typed donors contained around 300 gigabases of sequencing data and about 93 million unique TCR sequences. Donor age, sex, ethnicity and CMV serostatus were compiled alongside the repertoire data. An earlier analysis of around 640 of the donors used high-throughput TCR beta sequencing to judge whether each TCR beta V gene segment behaved as functional or pseudogenic. A later genetic analysis used genome-wide SNP genotypes for 398 of the 666 donors, treating that subset as a discovery cohort. HLA typing included class I and class II loci at four-digit resolution. Every repertoire in the discovery cohort had been generated on one and the same sequencing platform. Along with the approximately 670-subject first cohort, a separate validation cohort of 120 different subjects was used. A later analysis re-analyzed previously published TCR beta repertoires from 600 to 850 donors and added high-resolution HLA genotyping to study TCR occurrence patterns. Among about 400 genotyped donors of the cohort, an average of around 240,000 unique TCR beta nucleotide sequences was sequenced per donor, of which roughly 17% were non-productive. On the study overall, not on this receptor specifically: The earlier analysis of approximately 560 of the donors excluded some 15 rarely observed V segments, including chromosome 9 orphons, because counts were too low. Immune exposure information for the cohort was limited to CMV serostatus. Because HLA typing was unavailable for some donors at each locus, only the typed subset was used in association tests. Only TCR beta chains were sequenced in this cohort, and the absence of alpha or paired-chain data limited detectable features. In a later analysis, the rate of TCR association differed among HLA loci, with DRB1 alleles having the most associated TCRs and HLA-C alleles having the fewest. Strong co-occurrence of HLA alleles, especially DR and DQ, made assigning TCR associations to individual alleles difficult. The study gave a list of under 200 TCR beta chains associated with cytomegalovirus. A later analysis found that HLA-associated TCR beta chains were more clonally expanded and had lower generation probabilities than equally common non-associated chains. A group of highly shared sequence variants was considered likely to be a technical artifact of the sequencing pipeline. Roughly uniform sequencing depth across donors was assumed in presence/absence analyses, although this assumption may not hold. In an earlier analysis of some 500 of the donors, most TCR beta V segments were observed in productive rearrangements about 87% or about 30% of the time, broadly matching IMGT annotations. Specific HLA alleles were associated with 16,951 TCR beta sequences at a false discovery rate of 0.05 in a later analysis. It was suggested by the authors that the approach could potentially be generalized to other disease states and immunological phenotypes. Across donors, most TCR sequences were observed very rarely, whereas some public TCRs were present in many individuals. In a later genetic analysis, fewer N-insertions in productive TCRs were reported among donors in an Asian-associated ancestry cluster than the approximately 670-donor mean. A later analysis reported that several top co-occurrence clusters appeared linked to parvovirus B19, influenza, CMV and Epstein-Barr virus. Linkage disequilibrium might explain the correlated functional status among segregating V segments, but an unknown experimental factor could not be excluded. In a later analysis, most CMV-associated TCR beta chains were found to appear HLA-restricted, with HLA associations seemingly driven largely by CMV exposure. Some IMGT-functional V segments, including TRBV6-2 and TRBV6-3, could not be told apart with the 87-base-pair reads, so those segments were excluded. Three of the identified cytomegalovirus-associated TCR beta chains were confirmed in vitro to be specific for cytomegalovirus antigens. A later genetic analysis associated a missense DCLRE1C variant with V-gene and J-gene trimming of TCR beta chains, and an independent cohort replicated the association. A further reported finding was that TCR beta sequences accurately predicted the HLA-A and HLA-B alleles for most subjects in the first cohort. Cytomegalovirus status was reported to be diagnosed by the classifier with high specificity and sensitivity in both the original and validation cohorts.

The cohort was made up of roughly 670 healthy bone marrow donors. At the time of sampling, every cohort member was nominally healthy, though immune exposures that went unrecorded were likely present. The donor was CMV seropositive and was included in the group of almost 300 seropositive cohort members. A peripheral blood sample was provided by each donor, and peripheral blood mononuclear cells were used for TCR beta sequencing. The Qiagen DNeasy Blood Extraction Kit was used to extract genomic DNA from the blood cell samples. Trimming leaves V shorter by 6 bases and J shorter by 0 bases, with the junction holding 10 bases beyond the gene matches. The CDR3 spans 17 residues, from the cysteine through the phenylalanine. Of all the DNA, just the CDR3 is kept, 51 bases in frame from base 1. CDR1 MDHEN and CDR2 SYDVKM are derived from the germline V gene.

The source is a girl under 10 years old in good health and CMV-seropositive. The chain links TRBV28 with TRBJ1-4, with 7 middle bases fitting TRBD1. The specimen was PBMCs. The CDR3 protein sequence reads: CASRSDRDQTTNEKLFF. The DNA is TGTGCCAGCAGGAGTGACAGGGATCAAACAACTAATGAAAAACTGTTTTTT.